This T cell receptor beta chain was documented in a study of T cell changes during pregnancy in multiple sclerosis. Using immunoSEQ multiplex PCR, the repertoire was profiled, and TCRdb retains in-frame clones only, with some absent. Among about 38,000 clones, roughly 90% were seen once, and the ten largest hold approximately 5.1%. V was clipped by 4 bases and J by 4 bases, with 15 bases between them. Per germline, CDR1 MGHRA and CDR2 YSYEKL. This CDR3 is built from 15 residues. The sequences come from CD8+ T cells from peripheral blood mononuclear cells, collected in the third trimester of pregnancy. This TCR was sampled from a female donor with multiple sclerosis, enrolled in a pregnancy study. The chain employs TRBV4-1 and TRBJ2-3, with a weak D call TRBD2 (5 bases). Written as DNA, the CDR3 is TGCGCCAGCAGCCCCCGAGAGGGTGTCGCAGATACGCAGTATTTT. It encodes CASSPREGVADTQYF.